These 19 T cell receptor beta chains originate from one sample sequenced in a study of blood T cell repertoires in COVID-19. Here immunoSEQ multiplex PCR was the method, and the copy in TCRdb shows in-frame clones only, minus some. The data show under 250,000 clones, with around 86% seen just once and around 6.5% held by the top ten. Sequenced: peripheral blood. Receptor source: a man in his sixties who had recovered from COVID-19.

The chain combines TRBV6-6 with TRBJ1-2; a possible D gene is TRBD1 (6 bases). The CDR3 contains 14 residues. Germline CDR1 reads MNHNY; CDR2 reads SVGAGI (reference sequence). V lost 4 bases to trimming and J lost 3 bases, with 12 bases between them. CDR3 nucleotide sequence: TGTGCCAGCAGTTGGGGGGGCGGCGACTATGGCTACACCTTC. As protein: CASSWGGGDYGYTF.

This clone was detected a few times. The chain recombines TRBV6-5 with TRBJ1-4, with 8 bases lining up with TRBD1. This CDR3 contains 14 residues. The germline CDR1 and CDR2 sequences are MNHEY and SVGAGI. After removal of 7 bases from V and 7 bases from J, the junction contained 8 bases not matched to a gene. This CDR3 is CASTPGGGGEKLFF. CDR3 in DNA: TGTGCCAGCACCCCAGGGGGCGGAGGTGAAAAACTGTTTTTT.

The J gene is TRBJ2-2, the V gene TRBV19, with a weak D call TRBD1 (6 bases). The CDR3 consists of 17 residues. Germline V lookup: CDR1 LNHDA, CDR2 SQIVND (reference sequence). V lost 2 bases and J 1 base, leaving 14 bases between the germline ends. This CDR3 reads CASSILAGTLNTGELFF. CDR3 DNA: TGTGCCAGTAGTATACTTGCCGGGACACTGAACACCGGGGAGCTGTTTTTT.

J is TRBJ1-2 and V is TRBV5-4, with TRBD1 matching 8 bases. This CDR3 is 16 amino acids long. After removal of 3 bases from V and 1 base from J, the junction contained 8 bases not matched to a gene. Per the germline V gene, CDR1 is SGHNT and CDR2 is YYREEE (reference sequence). This chain's CDR3 is CASSWWAGGVNYGYTF. In nucleotides, the CDR3 is TGTGCCAGCAGCTGGTGGGCAGGGGGCGTTAACTATGGCTACACCTTC.

The CDR3 nucleotides read TGTGCCAGCAGTGAGGGGCTGCGCGACACCGGGGAGCTGTTTTTT. Translating gives CASSEGLRDTGELFF. This chain joins TRBV2 and TRBJ2-2; TRBD1 is a possible D gene (5 bases). Germline V lookup: CDR1 SNHLY, CDR2 FYNNEI. Deletions cut 3 bases from V and 3 bases from J, with 11 bases between. The CDR3 is 15 amino acids.

The chain recombines TRBV19 with TRBJ2-1; 10 bases line up with TRBD1. Germline V lookup: CDR1 LNHDA, CDR2 SQIVND (reference sequence). The CDR3 has 13 amino acids. J lost 8 bases, V lost 6 bases, and 4 bases had no gene match. CDR3 bases: TGTGCCAGTAGGGACAGGGGGATCTATGAGCAGTTCTTC. Its protein is CASRDRGIYEQFF.

J is TRBJ1-4 and V is TRBV6-6, with D perhaps matching TRBD1 (6 bases). V was trimmed by 5 bases and J by 3 bases, leaving 19 bases between them. The CDR3 is made up of 17 amino acids. The germline V gene has CDR1 MNHNY and CDR2 SVGAGI (reference sequence). CDR3 sequence: CASSRTGKRGSNEKLFF. The CDR3 coding sequence is TGTGCCAGCAGTCGAACAGGGAAAAGGGGTTCTAATGAAAAACTGTTTTTT.

Comments on this clone: In the same sample, other DNA sequences code for this CDR3. This rearrangement joins TRBV11-2 to TRBJ2-2; D is possibly TRBD2 (6 bases). The V end lost 4 bases, the J end lost 6 bases, and 6 bases lay between the germline ends. Germline CDR1 and CDR2: SGHAT and FQNNGV. The CDR3 is 12 amino acids. The CDR3 DNA follows: TGTGCCAGCAGCTCGGGGGCCGGGGAGCTGTTTTTT. Translation: CASSSGAGELFF.

The chain is built from TRBV3-1 (or the pseudogene TRBV3-2) and TRBJ2-1; a possible D gene is TRBD1 (6 bases). The V and J ends lost 4 bases and 4 bases respectively, with 11 bases between them. Looked up from germline, CDR1 is LGHDT and CDR2 is YNNKEL (reference sequence). The CDR3 extends over 14 amino acids. The CDR3 is CASSRLQGYNEQFF. CDR3 bases: TGTGCCAGCAGCCGCCTACAGGGTTACAATGAGCAGTTCTTC.

The chain employs TRBV25-1 and TRBJ2-1; 9 bases map to TRBD1. The V segment lost 4 bases and the J segment 8 bases; nucleotides outside the gene matches: 9. The CDR3 covers 15 residues. Germline V gives CDR1 MGHDK, CDR2 SYGVNS. This chain's CDR3 is CASSAGGQGSDEQFF. The DNA for the CDR3 is TGTGCCAGCAGTGCGGGGGGACAGGGTAGCGATGAGCAGTTCTTC.

The chain couples TRBV4-1 to TRBJ2-2, with D possibly TRBD1 on 6 matching bases. The CDR3 has 16 residues. CDR1 is MGHRA and CDR2 is YSYEKL in the germline V gene. Trimming shortened V by 6 bases and J by 3 bases, and 17 bases separated the two germline ends. Here the CDR3 DNA reads TGCGCCAGCAGTCGAGGACAAGGGGGTGACACCGGGGAGCTGTTTTTT. Translation gives CASSRGQGGDTGELFF.

This sequence joins TRBV18 and TRBJ1-2; D is undetermined. CDR3 length: 15 amino acids. Trimming shortened V by 4 bases and J by 4 bases, and 16 bases separated the two germline ends. Germline CDR1 KGHSH, CDR2 LQKENI. The CDR3: CASSQYAGTPYGYTF. The CDR3 bases are TGTGCCAGCTCACAGTATGCAGGAACCCCCTATGGCTACACCTTC.

V usage is TRBV28 and J usage is TRBJ1-1; maybe TRBD1 (5 bases). This CDR3 is built from 16 residues. Germline CDR1 reads MDHEN; CDR2 reads SYDVKM. V lost 7 bases to trimming and J lost 1 base, with 19 bases between them. The CDR3 here is CASTQGGIGENTEAFF. Written as DNA, the CDR3 is TGTGCCAGCACCCAGGGAGGGATCGGTGAGAACACTGAAGCTTTCTTT. Filled out from reference TRBV28 and TRBJ1-1, the complete variable domain reads DVKVTQSSRYLVKRTGEKVFLECVQDMDHENMFWYRQDPGLGLRLIYFSYDVKMKEKGDIPEGYSVSREKKERFSLILESASTNQTSMYLCASTQGGIGENTEAFFGQGTRLTVV.

This rearrangement joins TRBV19 to TRBJ2-7; the match to TRBD1 covers 8 bases. Germline V CDR1 and CDR2: LNHDA, SQIVND (reference sequence). The CDR3 length is 16 residues. The J segment lost 3 bases and the V segment lost 4 bases, leaving 11 bases of the junction unmatched. The CDR3 sequence is CASSSPTGVKGYEQYF. CDR3 bases: TGTGCCAGTAGTAGCCCGACAGGGGTCAAAGGCTACGAGCAGTACTTC. Based on the CDR3 plus reference TRBV19 and TRBJ2-7, the full variable domain is DGGITQSPKYLFRKEGQNVTLSCEQNLNHDAMYWYRQDPGQGLRLIYYSQIVNDFQKGDIAEGYSVSREKKESFPLTVTSAQKNPTAFYLCASSSPTGVKGYEQYFGPGTRLTVT.

This chain joins TRBV11-3 and TRBJ2-7; no firm D call. This CDR3 contains 12 residues. Deletions cut 5 bases from V and 3 bases from J, with 8 bases between. Germline loops: CDR1 SGHNT, CDR2 YENEEA. DNA of the CDR3: TGTGCCAGCAGCGGCAATGGCTACGAGCAGTACTTC. Protein: CASSGNGYEQYF. The whole variable domain, filled in from reference TRBV11-3 and TRBJ2-7, reads EAGVVQSPRYKIIEKKQPVAFWCNPISGHNTLYWYLQNLGQGPELLIRYENEEAVDDSQLPKDRFSAERLKGVDSTLKIQPAELGDSAVYLCASSGNGYEQYFGPGTRLTVT.

V is TRBV28 and J is TRBJ2-2, with D tentatively TRBD1 (6 bases). The CDR3 has 12 amino acids. V was pared by 5 bases and J by 7 bases, with 8 bases between. Germline V gene sequence: CDR1 MDHEN, CDR2 SYDVKM. CDR3 in DNA: TGTGCCAGCAGTATACAGGGCGGGGAGCTGTTTTTT. Protein product: CASSIQGGELFF.

The chain couples TRBV5-1 to TRBJ1-2, with 7 bases that match TRBD1. The CDR3 totals 12 residues. Germline CDR1 reads SGHRS; CDR2 reads YFSETQ. Germline trimming cut 4 bases from V and 6 bases from J; bases unmatched to any gene: 3. The chain's CDR3 is CASSPTGDGYTF. Written as DNA, the CDR3 is TGCGCCAGCAGCCCCACAGGGGATGGCTACACCTTC.

The rearrangement links TRBV25-1 to TRBJ1-2; 12 bases are a match to TRBD1. J gave up 1 base and V 3 bases, and 3 bases lay outside the gene matches. The CDR3 spans 16 residues. Germline CDR1 and CDR2: MGHDK and SYGVNS. CDR3 bases: TGTGCCAGCAGTGATGGGACAGGGGGCTATAACTATGGCTACACCTTC. Its translation: CASSDGTGGYNYGYTF.

This clone occurred once. The chain has TRBV19 and TRBJ1-2; 7 bases are shared with TRBD1. Trimming at V came to 3 bases and at J to 5 bases, leaving 6 bases not matched to a gene. CDR3 length: 14 residues. The germline V gene has CDR1 LNHDA and CDR2 SQIVND (reference sequence). The CDR3 DNA follows: TGTGCCAGTAGTATCGACAGGGTACCGTATGGCTACACCTTC. Translated, it gives CASSIDRVPYGYTF. Full variable domain (missing parts from reference TRBV19 and TRBJ1-2): DGGITQSPKYLFRKEGQNVTLSCEQNLNHDAMYWYRQDPGQGLRLIYYSQIVNDFQKGDIAEGYSVSREKKESFPLTVTSAQKNPTAFYLCASSIDRVPYGYTFGSGTRLTVV.